The present entry profiles one TCR beta chain with its context. Antigen: not known. The data derive from a study of T cell repertoires in cytomegalovirus infection. From germline, CDR1 is PRHDT and CDR2 FYEKMQ (reference sequence). The CDR3 runs to 11 residues. V was pared by 8 bases and J by 5 bases, with 9 bases between. TCRdb processed the reads anew with MiXCR; each CDR3 protein has one entry. The repertoire includes 150,000 to 200,000 distinct CDR3 sequences, 20% to 25% of them detected once, and around a quarter sits in the top ten. The receptor comes from a human donor in good health (CMV status not recorded). Some clones in this sample may be carry-over from other donors' samples. Sequences were derived from CD8+ T cells from cultured PBMCs, sampled from culture after CMV antigen stimulation. The V gene is TRBV13, the J gene TRBJ1-1; D ambiguous. CDR3 loop: CASEEDTEAFF. CDR3 DNA sequence: TGTGCCAGCGAGGAGGATACTGAAGCTTTCTTT.